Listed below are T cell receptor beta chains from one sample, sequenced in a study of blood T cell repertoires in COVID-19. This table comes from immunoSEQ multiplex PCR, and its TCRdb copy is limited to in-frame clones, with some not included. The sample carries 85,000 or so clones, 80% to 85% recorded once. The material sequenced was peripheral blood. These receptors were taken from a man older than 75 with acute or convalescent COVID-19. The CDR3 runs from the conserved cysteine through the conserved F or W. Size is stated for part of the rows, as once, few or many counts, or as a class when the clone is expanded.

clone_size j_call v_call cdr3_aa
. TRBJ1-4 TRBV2 CASLSDRGGGEKLFF
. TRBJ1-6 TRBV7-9 CASSLRQGSVNSPLHF
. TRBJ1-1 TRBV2 CASSDRLNTEAFF
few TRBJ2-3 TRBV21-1 CASTPGTKDNSSTDTQYF
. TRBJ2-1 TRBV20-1 CSAYYNEQFF
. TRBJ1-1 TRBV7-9 CASSFVAVSEAFF
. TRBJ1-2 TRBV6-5 CASSYGGDLYGYTF
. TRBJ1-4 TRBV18 CASSRRSRQGENEKLFF
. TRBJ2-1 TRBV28 CASSSTSGSNNEQFF
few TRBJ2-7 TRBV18 CASSPLRYRVNWSYEQYF
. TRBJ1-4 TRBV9 CASSPGGGVPNEKLFF
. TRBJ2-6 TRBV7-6 CASSSYSGANVLTF
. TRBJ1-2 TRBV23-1 CASSHETGGLPVMGYTF
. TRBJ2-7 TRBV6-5 CASSLARDRFYEQYF
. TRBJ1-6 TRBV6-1 CASSELGGGDSPLHF
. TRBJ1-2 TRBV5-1 CASSFLPGQGEKGYTF
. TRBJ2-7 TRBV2 CASSDAGLTSGEQYF
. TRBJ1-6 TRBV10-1 CARESPLHF
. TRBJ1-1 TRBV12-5 CASGLVQGRNTEAFF
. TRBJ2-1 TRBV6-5 CASTPPGTRNEQFF
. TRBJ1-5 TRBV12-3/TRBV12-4 CASSWGGDQPQHF
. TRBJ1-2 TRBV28 CASSPSRNYGYTF
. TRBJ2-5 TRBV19 CASSPRFSGTSGAQETQYF
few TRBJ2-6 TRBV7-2 CASSPGQVGAGANVLTF
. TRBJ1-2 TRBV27 CASRGQGASGYTF
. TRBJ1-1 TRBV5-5 CASSWAQALNTEAFF